This T cell receptor beta chain is from a study of identical twins. Study-wide findings and caveats: Twins' excess sharing was less marked for out-of-frame beta sequences.

Template switching introduced a universal primer site, and the cDNA bore unique molecular identifiers. A single record per CDR3 protein comes from TCRdb applying MiXCR to the 5' RACE reads. The sample contains hundreds of thousands of distinct CDR3 sequences, 12% of which appear only once. This clonotype appeared a few times. Its antigen remains unidentified. CDR3 length: 16 residues. The germline CDR1 and CDR2 sequences are SGHRS and YFSETQ. The V segment lost 2 bases and the J segment 3 bases; nucleotides outside the gene matches: 6. Separately, the same data were catalogued under a study of yellow fever vaccine responses in identical twins.

The TCR was taken from a woman aged 18-30 years in good health. The sequencing input was CD8+ T cells sorted from blood. V gene TRBV5-1 combines with J gene TRBJ2-2; the match to TRBD1 covers 8 bases. CDR3 coding DNA: TGCGCCAGCAGCTTAATGGACAGGGTGTACACCGGGGAGCTGTTTTTT. Translation gives CASSLMDRVYTGELFF.